The next 2 T cell receptor beta chains were all read from a single sample in a study of radiotherapy plus CTLA-4 blockade in lung cancer. Some clones are missing from TCRdb's copy, which holds only in-frame ones; the method was immunoSEQ multiplex PCR. The data contain 85,000 to 100,000 clones, about 78% of them singletons. The sample here was peripheral blood, taken from a patient treated with radiotherapy plus ipilimumab. These receptors all stem from a human donor with non-small cell lung cancer that progressed on radiotherapy plus ipilimumab.

The CDR3 nucleotides read TGCGCCAGCAGCCAAGATAGAGGGGAGGGGAATACGCAGTATTTT. It specifies CASSQDRGEGNTQYF. J is TRBJ2-3 and V is TRBV4-3, with 7 bases aligning to TRBD2. Trimming at V came to 0 bases and at J to 7 bases, leaving 7 bases not matched to a gene. Germline loops: CDR1 LGHNA, CDR2 YSLEER. The CDR3 sequence is 15 residues long.

Concerning this clone: The junction departs from germline at one end; a sequencing error may be responsible. This sequence joins TRBV28 and TRBJ1-5, with 7 bases lining up with TRBD1. This CDR3 spans 15 amino acids. CDR1 and CDR2 from the germline V gene are MDHEN and SYDVKM. The CDR3 sequence: CASSARGVSNQLQHF. In DNA form, the CDR3 reads TGTGCCAGCAGCGCCAGGGGGGTTAGCAATCAGCTCCAGCATTTT. The full variable domain, its missing parts supplied by reference TRBV28 and TRBJ1-5, is DVKVTQSSRYLVKRTGEKVFLECVQDMDHENMFWYRQDPGLGLRLIYFSYDVKMKEKGDIPEGYSVSREKKERFSLILESASTNQTSMYLCASSARGVSNQLQHFGDGTRLSIL.